Listed below are T cell receptor beta chains from one sample, sequenced in a study of blood T cells in healthy people across ages. TCRdb recomputed calls from the 5' RACE reads with MiXCR, one row per CDR3 protein. The top ten hold about an eighth of the sample, which has about a million distinct CDR3 sequences, approximately 49% seen once. Sequenced input: blood. These receptor sequences come from a man between 25 and 39 years old in good health. Each CDR3 is given with its conserved first and last residue. A D gene is named only where the DNA matches it firmly. Expanded clones get a size class; other rows say once, few or many, or leave the size out.

V gene	clone size	D gene	J gene	CDR3 protein	CDR3 DNA
TRBV28	-	-	TRBJ1-6	CASSSGTASNRPLHF	TGTGCCAGCAGCTCCGGGACGGCCTCGAATAGGCCCCTCCACTTT
TRBV12-3/TRBV12-4	-	-	TRBJ2-2	CASSDTTGELFF	TGTGCCAGCAGTGACACCACCGGGGAGCTGTTTTTT
TRBV6-1	-	-	TRBJ2-7	CASSSRRSSYNEQYF	TGTGCCAGCAGTAGCCGAAGGAGCTCCTACAATGAGCAGTACTTC
TRBV11-2	-	-	TRBJ2-3	CASSLRGAQDTDTQYF	TGTGCCAGCAGCTTAAGAGGGGCTCAGGACACAGATACGCAGTATTTT
TRBV29-1	many	-	TRBJ2-7	CSVDEGGHEQYF	TGCAGCGTTGACGAGGGCGGGCACGAGCAGTACTTC
TRBV4-2	few	-	TRBJ1-6	CASSQALIAYNSPLHF	TGTGCCAGCAGCCAAGCTCTCATTGCCTATAATTCACCCCTCCACTTT
TRBV20-1	-	-	TRBJ2-1	CSARDRGNNEQFF	TGCAGTGCTAGAGATCGCGGAAACAATGAGCAGTTCTTC
TRBV27	-	-	TRBJ2-3	CASSSALTDTQYF	TGTGCCAGCAGTTCTGCCCTCACAGATACGCAGTATTTT
TRBV24-1	-	TRBD1	TRBJ2-3	CATSAADRVSTDTQYF	TGTGCCACCAGTGCGGCGGACAGGGTATCCACAGATACGCAGTATTTT
TRBV27	-	-	TRBJ2-1	CASSPPPPGGNEQFF	TGTGCCAGCAGTCCCCCCCCGCCAGGGGGGAATGAGCAGTTCTTC
TRBV6-1	-	-	TRBJ1-1	CASSALTGSGSTEAFF	TGTGCCAGCAGTGCATTGACAGGATCGGGGTCCACTGAAGCTTTCTTT
TRBV24-1	-	TRBD2	TRBJ2-1	CATSDLAGDSYNEQFF	TGTGCCACCAGTGATTTGGCGGGGGATTCCTACAATGAGCAGTTCTTC
TRBV9	-	-	TRBJ1-5	CASSVGQENQPQHF	TGTGCCAGCAGCGTAGGGCAGGAAAATCAGCCCCAGCATTTT
TRBV5-1	few	-	TRBJ2-5	CASSLAGRVEETQYF	TGCGCCAGCAGCTTGGCCGGGCGTGTGGAGGAGACCCAGTACTTC
TRBV3-1	-	-	TRBJ1-5	CASSDPAVVYQPQHF	TGTGCCAGCAGCGATCCGGCCGTAGTCTATCAGCCCCAGCATTTT
TRBV27	-	-	TRBJ1-3	CASSLARSGNTIYF	TGTGCCAGCAGTTTGGCGCGCTCTGGAAACACCATATATTTT
TRBV20-1	-	-	TRBJ1-6	CSARGQDGGSPLHF	TGCAGTGCTAGAGGTCAGGATGGGGGTTCACCCCTCCACTTT
TRBV7-2	-	TRBD2	TRBJ2-5	CASSLNAGGLQETQYF	TGTGCCAGCAGCTTAAATGCGGGGGGACTCCAAGAGACCCAGTACTTC
TRBV20-1	-	-	TRBJ2-7	CSALLGNEQYF	TGCAGTGCCCTTCTAGGCAACGAGCAGTACTTC
TRBV7-2	few	-	TRBJ1-1	CASSRDTMNTEAFF	TGTGCCAGCAGCCGGGACACAATGAACACTGAAGCTTTCTTT
TRBV4-2	-	TRBD1	TRBJ1-6	CASNPDRGYNSPLHF	TGTGCCAGCAACCCCGACAGGGGTTATAATTCACCCCTCCACTTT
TRBV7-3	-	TRBD2	TRBJ2-3	CASSLIAGGPSTDTQYF	TGTGCCAGCAGCTTAATAGCGGGGGGGCCCAGCACAGATACGCAGTATTTT
TRBV28	few	-	TRBJ2-5	CAGSFPQGRETQYF	TGTGCCGGCAGTTTCCCGCAGGGACGGGAGACCCAGTACTTC
TRBV15	few	TRBD2	TRBJ2-1	CATSSLADYNEQFF	TGTGCCACCAGCAGCCTAGCGGACTACAATGAGCAGTTCTTC
TRBV29-1	-	TRBD2	TRBJ2-3	CSGAFGGGQADTQYF	TGCAGCGGTGCCTTCGGCGGGGGGCAGGCAGATACGCAGTATTTT
TRBV20-1	-	-	TRBJ2-3	CSANRGGADTQYF	TGCAGTGCTAACCGAGGGGGGGCAGATACGCAGTATTTT
TRBV5-1	-	TRBD1	TRBJ1-1	CTSSQTGEHTEAFF	TGCACCAGCAGCCAGACAGGGGAACACACTGAAGCTTTCTTT
TRBV7-6	-	-	TRBJ1-1	CASSLSWMRGLSRGTEAFF	TGTGCCAGCAGCTTATCATGGATGAGGGGCCTGAGTAGAGGCACTGAAGCTTTCTTT